The 25 T cell receptor beta chains presented below share a single source sample, sequenced in a study of Graves' ophthalmopathy and Graves' hyperthyroidism. RNA transcripts were the template, and TCR beta CDR3 regions were amplified from them. RT-PCR with HTBI primers came first, then second-round multiplex PCR. TCRdb re-called the multiplex PCR reads with MiXCR, one entry per CDR3 protein. The profile covers hundreds of thousands of distinct CDR3 sequences, with roughly 21% appearing a single time and roughly 3% taken by the ten largest. The sample consisted of peripheral blood. All receptors come from a woman aged 18-29 years with stable Graves' hyperthyroidism.

The V and J genes are TRBV18 and TRBJ2-2; D is undetermined. The CDR3 runs 16 residues. In germline, CDR1 is KGHSH, CDR2 LQKENI. Trimming stripped 1 base from V and 0 bases from J, with 9 bases between. The CDR3 here is CASSPRTEPNTGELFF. CDR3 in DNA: TGTGCCAGCTCACCACGTACCGAGCCGAACACCGGGGAGCTGTTTTTT.

This clonotype came up many times. V gene TRBV30 combines with J gene TRBJ2-7, with a weak D call TRBD1 (6 bases). V was trimmed by 4 bases and J by 1 base, leaving 14 bases between them. CDR1 and CDR2 (germline): GTSNPN, SVGIG (reference sequence). CDR3 length: 14 residues. The CDR3, as DNA: TGTGCCTGGAACAGGGACCAAGGGTCCTACGAGCAGTACTTC. Protein sequence: CAWNRDQGSYEQYF.

This clonotype was observed many times. The chain has TRBV9 and TRBJ2-5; no reliable D call. Germline CDR1 reads SGDLS; CDR2 reads YYNGEE. The V gene lost 4 bases and the J gene lost 3 bases, with 16 bases spanning the gap. The CDR3 extends over 15 amino acids. CDR3 loop: CASSLDVPNEETQYF. Written as DNA, the CDR3 is TGTGCCAGCAGCCTAGACGTGCCCAACGAAGAGACCCAGTACTTC.

This clonotype was observed many times. The V call is TRBV5-1, the J call TRBJ2-7; 9 bases fit TRBD1. Germline-derived CDR1 and CDR2 are SGHRS and YFSETQ. This CDR3 has 15 amino acids. Losses at the gene ends were 5 bases for V and 1 base for J; bases not matched to a gene: 7. The CDR3 sequence is CASSSGQGPSYEQYF. The CDR3 bases are TGCGCCAGCAGTTCCGGACAGGGGCCATCCTACGAGCAGTACTTC.

This clonotype was recorded many times. The V and J genes are TRBV12-3 or TRBV12-4 and TRBJ2-7, with 10 bases lining up with TRBD2. The CDR3 is 15 amino acids. V was pared by 6 bases and J by 6 bases, with 11 bases of the junction left unmatched. The CDR3 sequence: CASSHVLAGVAEQYF. The CDR3 region has the DNA TGTGCCAGCAGCCACGTGCTAGCGGGAGTAGCCGAGCAGTACTTC.

The chain employs TRBV28 and TRBJ1-2, with 8 bases aligning to TRBD1. V lost 8 bases to trimming and J lost 3 bases; unmatched junction nucleotides: 8. From germline, CDR1 is MDHEN and CDR2 SYDVKM. CDR3 length equals 14 residues. CDR3 nucleotide sequence: TGTGCCAGCCACGGGACAGGACTCCACTATGGCTACACCTTC. The encoded protein is CASHGTGLHYGYTF.

This clonotype was detected ten times or more. The V and J genes are TRBV7-6 and TRBJ1-5; 9 bases are shared with TRBD1. Germline CDR1 and CDR2: SGHVS and FNYEAQ. With V trimmed by 5 bases and J by 0 bases, 11 bases remained unmatched. The CDR3 runs 18 residues. This CDR3 is CASSPGQGGSYSNQPQHF. For the CDR3, the DNA is TGTGCCAGCAGCCCGGGACAGGGTGGAAGCTATAGCAATCAGCCCCAGCATTTT.

The table lists this clonotype with many counts. The CDR3 region is CASSLRGTQYF. The CDR3 region has the DNA TGTGCCAGCTCTCTACGCGGGACCCAGTACTTC. The genes are TRBV28 and TRBJ2-5; D unresolved. The CDR3 length is 11 residues. CDR1 and CDR2 (germline): MDHEN, SYDVKM. Trimming pared 8 bases from V and 7 bases from J, leaving 11 bases between.

The J gene is TRBJ2-7, the V gene TRBV19, with 8 bases that match TRBD2. CDR3 length: 15 amino acids. The junction had 9 bases not matched to a gene; V was cut back by 4 bases and J by 4 bases. Looked up from germline, CDR1 is LNHDA and CDR2 is SQIVND (reference sequence). The CDR3 DNA is TGTGCCAGTAGTACTCGCGGGGGGTTCTCTTACGAGCAGTACTTC. This gives the protein CASSTRGGFSYEQYF.

This clonotype has only a few counts. This rearrangement joins TRBV6-1 to TRBJ1-1, with no clear D. Trimming took off 10 bases at V and 1 base at J, with 16 bases between the two ends. Germline CDR1 is MNHNS and CDR2 is SASEGT. This CDR3 spans 14 amino acids. CDR3 bases: TGTGCCATCAAAAGACGGGCCGCGAACACTGAAGCTTTCTTT. It specifies CAIKRRAANTEAFF.

The chain uses TRBV6-2 or TRBV6-3 and TRBJ1-5; 7 bases fit TRBD1. This CDR3 region has 14 residues. CDR1 and CDR2 from the germline V gene are MNHEY and SVGEGT. V lost 7 bases to trimming and J lost 7 bases; unmatched junction nucleotides: 10. In DNA, the CDR3 is TGTGCCAGCACCAATGACAGGGACGTACAGCCCCAGCATTTT. This translates into CASTNDRDVQPQHF.

This clonotype was seen repeatedly, ten times or more. The chain is built from TRBV6-4 and TRBJ2-3; 7 bases line up with TRBD1. V gave up 5 bases and J gave up 3 bases; unmatched junction bases: 8. Germline loops: CDR1 MRHNA, CDR2 SNTAGT. The CDR3 totals 15 residues. CDR3 loop: CASSKTGDETDTQYF. The CDR3 DNA follows: TGTGCCAGCAGTAAAACAGGGGACGAAACAGATACGCAGTATTTT.

There are many counts of this clonotype. The chain employs TRBV24-1 and TRBJ2-7, with D possibly TRBD1 on 5 matching bases. Germline V CDR1 and CDR2: KGHDR, SFDVKD. CDR3 length equals 14 residues. V lost 1 base to trimming and J lost 2 bases, with 8 bases between them. The CDR3 spells CATSDFRTPYEQYF. The CDR3 nucleotides are TGTGCCACCAGTGATTTTAGGACACCCTACGAGCAGTACTTC.

The table lists this clonotype with many counts. V gene TRBV16 combines with J gene TRBJ1-1, with D uncertain. Germline CDR1 is KGHSY and CDR2 is FQNENV. Trimming pared 2 bases from V and 0 bases from J, leaving 7 bases between. The CDR3 runs to 14 residues. In nucleotides, the CDR3 is TGTGCCAGCAGCCAAAGTGGGATGAACACTGAAGCTTTCTTT. It specifies CASSQSGMNTEAFF. The variable domain in full, with the rest retrieved from reference TRBV16 and TRBJ1-1, is GEEVAQTPKHLVRGEGQKAKLYCAPIKGHSYVFWYQQVLKNEFKFLISFQNENVFDETGMPKERFSAKCLPNSPCSLEIQATKLEDSAVYFCASSQSGMNTEAFFGQGTRLTVV.

This clonotype was counted ten times or more. The gene calls are TRBV11-1 and TRBJ2-2; D gene uncertain. This CDR3 contains 17 residues. V lost 3 bases to trimming and J lost 6 bases, with 20 bases between them. Germline CDR1 reads SGHAT; CDR2 reads FQDESV (reference sequence). CDR3 amino acids: CASSFNQIPLFAGELFF. CDR3 bases: TGTGCCAGCAGCTTTAATCAGATCCCCCTTTTCGCCGGGGAGCTGTTTTTT.

The chain is built from TRBV7-8 and TRBJ1-2; a weak D match, TRBD1 (6 bases). Germline V lookup: CDR1 SGHVS, CDR2 FQNEAQ. The CDR3 is made up of 15 amino acids. With 0 bases removed from V and 5 bases from J, the gap between germline ends came to 13 bases. The CDR3 sequence is CASSLAEGEVYGYTF. CDR3 coding DNA: TGTGCCAGCAGCTTAGCGGAGGGGGAAGTGTATGGCTACACCTTC.

This clonotype has only one observation. The chain employs TRBV28 and TRBJ1-3; weak D call: TRBD1 (6 bases). The CDR3 has 16 amino acids. Trimming cost V 2 bases and J 2 bases, with 13 bases left between them. In germline, CDR1 is MDHEN, CDR2 SYDVKM. The CDR3 region is CASSLHASGAGNTIYF. DNA for the CDR3: TGTGCCAGCAGTTTACACGCCTCAGGGGCTGGAAACACCATATATTTT.

This clonotype was counted a few times. This may arise from a read error, as a much more abundant clone is one base away. The genes are TRBV11-2 and TRBJ2-7, with TRBD2 as a possible D gene (5 bases). The CDR3 extends over 13 amino acids. Germline CDR1 and CDR2: SGHAT and FQNNGV. CDR3 sequence: CASSLRLIYGQYF. CDR3 DNA: TGTGCCAGCAGCTTAAGACTAATCTACGGGCAGTACTTC.

This clonotype has at least ten counts. This sequence joins TRBV6-1 and TRBJ2-7, with D tentatively TRBD1 (6 bases). Germline CDR1 MNHNS, CDR2 SASEGT. The CDR3 consists of 13 residues. With 6 bases removed from V and 1 base from J, the gap between germline ends came to 10 bases. DNA for the CDR3: TGTGCCAGCAGGACAGGCAAGTCCTACGAGCAGTACTTC. Protein: CASRTGKSYEQYF.

This clonotype came up many times. The chain employs TRBV12-3 or TRBV12-4 and TRBJ2-2; D is perhaps TRBD1 (5 bases). The CDR3 length is 15 residues. V was cut by 5 bases and J by 6 bases, with 16 bases left in between. CDR3 region: CASSPDQQGAGELFF. The CDR3 DNA is TGTGCCAGCAGTCCAGACCAGCAGGGTGCCGGGGAGCTGTTTTTT.

This clonotype came up many times. V usage is TRBV7-3 and J usage is TRBJ2-6; D remains ambiguous. Germline V CDR1 and CDR2: SGHTA, FQGTGA. There are 15 residues in the CDR3. V dropped 2 bases and J dropped 1 base, with 6 bases sitting between them. In nucleotides, the CDR3 is TGTGCCAGCAGCTTAGGATGGTCTGGGGCCAACGTCCTGACTTTC. It translates to CASSLGWSGANVLTF.

This clonotype was recorded many times. The V call is TRBV7-6, the J call TRBJ2-7; no definite D call. This CDR3 comprises 14 residues. Germline CDR1 and CDR2: SGHVS and FNYEAQ. Trimming removed 4 bases at V and 0 bases at J, with 10 bases between. This CDR3 is CASSSAPGSYEQYF. CDR3 nucleotides: TGTGCCAGCAGCTCCGCTCCGGGCTCCTACGAGCAGTACTTC.

The chain has TRBV10-3 and TRBJ2-7; D not certain. V was shortened by 2 bases and J by 3 bases, with 11 bases between the two germline ends. The length of the CDR3 is 14 residues. Per the germline V gene, CDR1 is ENHRY and CDR2 is SYGVKD. The CDR3 spells CAISEGTEFYEQYF. The CDR3 DNA follows: TGTGCCATCAGTGAGGGAACAGAGTTCTACGAGCAGTACTTC.

This clonotype showed up many times. The chain links TRBV2 to TRBJ2-7; 11 bases are shared with TRBD2. The CDR3 sequence is 14 residues long. V dropped 7 bases and J dropped 5; count of bases not matched to a gene: 7. Germline values: CDR1 SNHLY, CDR2 FYNNEI. CDR3: CASIRLAGFDEQYF. CDR3 nucleotide sequence: TGTGCCAGCATTAGACTAGCGGGATTTGACGAGCAGTACTTC. Together with reference TRBV2 and TRBJ2-7, the CDR3 gives the full variable domain: EPEVTQTPSHQVTQMGQEVILRCVPISNHLYFYWYRQILGQKVEFLVSFYNNEISEKSEIFDDQFSVERPDGSNFTLKIRSTKLEDSAMYFCASIRLAGFDEQYFGPGTRLTVT.

This clonotype was counted many times. V and J are TRBV20-1 and TRBJ2-5, with D perhaps matching TRBD1 (6 bases). The CDR3 spans 11 residues. CDR1 is DFQATT and CDR2 is SNEGSKA in the germline V gene (reference sequence). V was trimmed by 7 bases and J by 5 bases, leaving 11 bases between them. The CDR3: CSGRGTETQYF. The CDR3 region has the DNA TGCAGTGGCAGGGGAACCGAGACCCAGTACTTC.